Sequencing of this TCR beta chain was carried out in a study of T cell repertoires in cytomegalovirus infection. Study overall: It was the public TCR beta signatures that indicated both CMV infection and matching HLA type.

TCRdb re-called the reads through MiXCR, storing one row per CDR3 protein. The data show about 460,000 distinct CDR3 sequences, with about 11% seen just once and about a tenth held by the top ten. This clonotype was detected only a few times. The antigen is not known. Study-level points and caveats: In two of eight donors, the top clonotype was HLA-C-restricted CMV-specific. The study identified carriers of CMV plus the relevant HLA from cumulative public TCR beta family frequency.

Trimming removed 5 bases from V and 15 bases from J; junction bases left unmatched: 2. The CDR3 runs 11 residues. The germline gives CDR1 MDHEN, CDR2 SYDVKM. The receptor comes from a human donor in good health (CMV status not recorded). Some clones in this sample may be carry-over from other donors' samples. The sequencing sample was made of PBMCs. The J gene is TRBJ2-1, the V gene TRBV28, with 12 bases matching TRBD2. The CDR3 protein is CASSLAGGLFF. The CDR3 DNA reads TGTGCCAGCAGTCTAGCGGGAGGGCTGTTCTTC. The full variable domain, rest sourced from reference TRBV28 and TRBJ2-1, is DVKVTQSSRYLVKRTGEKVFLECVQDMDHENMFWYRQDPGLGLRLIYFSYDVKMKEKGDIPEGYSVSREKKERFSLILESASTNQTSMYLCASSLAGGLFFGPGTRLTVL.